Listed below are T cell receptor beta chains from one sample, sequenced in a study of shared clonotypes between healthy human individuals. TCRdb's table, derived via immunoSEQ multiplex PCR, lists solely in-frame clones and lacks some. The sample shows approximately 2,200,000 clones, about 92% of them seen only once. The sequencing input was naive CD8+ T cells from PBMCs. The receptors were sampled from a man between 18 and 29 years old in good health. Some clones in this sample may be carry-over from other donors' samples. The CDR3 runs from the conserved cysteine through the conserved F or W. The D gene is left open where the match is weak. Expanded clones are given a class, and other clones once, few, many or no size at all.

V gene,J gene,clone size,D gene,CDR3 DNA,CDR3 protein
TRBV6-7,TRBJ2-3,NA,TRBD2,TGTGCCAGCAGTTACTCGTGGCTAGCGGGAGGGTGGACAGATACGCAGTATTTT,CASSYSWLAGGWTDTQYF
TRBV19,TRBJ1-2,NA,NA,TGTGCCAGTAGTTCCTTCTTAGGGCCCATCGGCTACACCTTC,CASSSFLGPIGYTF
TRBV27,TRBJ2-7,NA,TRBD1,TGTGCCAGCAGTTCTCCCAGGACAGGGAGGCACGAGCAGTACTTC,CASSSPRTGRHEQYF
TRBV9,TRBJ2-7,NA,NA,TGTGCCAGCAGCGCTTTCGGGGTGGGATCCTACGAGCAGTACTTC,CASSAFGVGSYEQYF
TRBV7-9,TRBJ2-6,NA,TRBD2,TGTGCCAGCAGGACTACCGCGGGAGGAATCTCTGGGGCCAACGTCCTGACTTTC,CASRTTAGGISGANVLTF
TRBV11-3,TRBJ2-1,NA,NA,TGTGCCAGCAGCTCATCGGCCTACAATGAGCAGTTCTTC,CASSSSAYNEQFF
TRBV19,TRBJ1-2,NA,NA,TGTGCCAGTAGTATTTCGCCCCCTTATGGCTACACCTTC,CASSISPPYGYTF
TRBV27,TRBJ1-5,NA,NA,TGTGCCAGCAGTTTAAGACAGGGCAATCAGCCCCAGCATTTT,CASSLRQGNQPQHF
TRBV7-2,TRBJ1-1,NA,NA,TGTGCCAGCAGCCTAGGGAGCACTGAAGCTTTCTTT,CASSLGSTEAFF
TRBV13,TRBJ1-2,NA,TRBD1,TGTGCCAGCAGCTCAAGGACAGGGGCCGTCTATGGCTACACCTTC,CASSSRTGAVYGYTF
TRBV11-2,TRBJ2-7,NA,NA,TGTGCCAGCAGCTCAGGGGCGTTCGGGTACGAGCAGTACTTC,CASSSGAFGYEQYF
TRBV11-2,TRBJ2-3,NA,NA,TGTGCCAGCAGCGTCCGAGCCGATACGCAGTATTTT,CASSVRADTQYF
TRBV7-9,TRBJ2-2,NA,TRBD1,TGTGCCAGCAGCCCCGACAGGGGGAGGAACACCGGGGAGCTGTTTTTT,CASSPDRGRNTGELFF
TRBV27,TRBJ1-3,NA,NA,TGTGCCAGCAGTCCACAGGGTTATAACTCTGGAAACACCATATATTTT,CASSPQGYNSGNTIYF
TRBV6-5,TRBJ1-5,NA,NA,TGTGCCAGCGGAGGGGGGAAGTACGAGCCCCAGCATTTT,CASGGGKYEPQHF
TRBV28,TRBJ2-2,NA,NA,TGTGCCAGCAGTCTGCGTATTGGCGGGGAGCTGTTTTTT,CASSLRIGGELFF
TRBV13,TRBJ2-1,NA,NA,TGTGCCAGCAGCTTAGGCCGCACCGACAATGAGCAGTTCTTC,CASSLGRTDNEQFF
TRBV27,TRBJ2-7,NA,TRBD2,TGTGCCAGCGGGACTCAACTAGCGTGGGGCGAGCAGTACTTC,CASGTQLAWGEQYF
TRBV7-9,TRBJ1-5,NA,NA,TGTGCCAGCAGCTTAGCGAACCCGGGGGGGGATCAGCCCCAGCATTTT,CASSLANPGGDQPQHF
TRBV10-3,TRBJ2-7,NA,NA,TGTGCCATCAGTGAGGTCTCACCTTACGAGCAGTACTTC,CAISEVSPYEQYF
TRBV2,TRBJ1-1,NA,TRBD1,TGTGCCGTTAGGGACAGGGACGCTCCCGGAGCTTTCTTT,CAVRDRDAPGAFF
TRBV29-1,TRBJ2-7,NA,NA,TGCAGCGTTGAAGACGGCGGAATCAGGCGCGAGCAGTACTTC,CSVEDGGIRREQYF
TRBV10-3,TRBJ2-3,NA,TRBD2,TGTGCCATCAGTGAGAATTTCTATCTAGCGGGAGGCACAGATACGCAGTATTTT,CAISENFYLAGGTDTQYF
TRBV19,TRBJ2-1,NA,NA,TGTGCCAGTAGTATAGAGGCGACTCTTTACAATGAGCAGTTCTTC,CASSIEATLYNEQFF
TRBV11-2,TRBJ2-7,NA,TRBD1,TGTGCCAGCAGCCCGCGAGGACAGGGGGCCTACGAGCAGTACTTC,CASSPRGQGAYEQYF
TRBV9,TRBJ1-2,NA,NA,TGTGCCAGCAGCGCCCTAACGGCACTTCGAGTAGCTAACTATGGCTACACCTTC,CASSALTALRVANYGYTF
TRBV15,TRBJ2-3,NA,NA,TGTGCCACCAGCAGGCTAACATATTCTAGCACAGATACGCAGTATTTT,CATSRLTYSSTDTQYF
TRBV7-2,TRBJ2-7,NA,TRBD2,TGTGCCAGCAGCCACGAAGCCCTAGCGGGGGCGGCTGCCTACGAGCAGTACTTC,CASSHEALAGAAAYEQYF
TRBV5-1,TRBJ2-5,NA,TRBD1,TGCGCCAGCAGCTGGACAGGGGGCGATGAGACCCAGTACTTC,CASSWTGGDETQYF
TRBV4-1,TRBJ1-3,NA,NA,TGCGCCAGCAGCCAAGATAAATTCATAGGGGCTGGAAACACCATATATTTT,CASSQDKFIGAGNTIYF
TRBV29-1,TRBJ2-7,NA,NA,TGCAGCGTTGAACTAGGGCCTCCCTACGAGCAGTACTTC,CSVELGPPYEQYF
TRBV9,TRBJ2-2,NA,NA,TGTGCCAGCAGCGTAGAAGGAGGTGGAGTGGCCGGGGAGCTGTTTTTT,CASSVEGGGVAGELFF
TRBV25-1,TRBJ1-2,NA,NA,TGTGCCAGCAGTGATGGAGTAGGTTGGGGGACCTTCTATGGCTACACCTTC,CASSDGVGWGTFYGYTF
TRBV9,TRBJ2-2,NA,NA,TGTGCCAGCAGCGTAGCGGGAGTGGGATCCGGGGAGCTGTTTTTT,CASSVAGVGSGELFF
TRBV29-1,TRBJ2-7,NA,NA,TGCAGCGCCGTCACGGGAATATACTACGAGCAGTACTTC,CSAVTGIYYEQYF
TRBV7-9,TRBJ2-7,NA,TRBD1,TGTGCCAGCAGCTTATTTCCGGGACAGGGGACCCTCTGGTACGAGCAGTACTTC,CASSLFPGQGTLWYEQYF
TRBV19,TRBJ1-2,NA,NA,TGTGCCAGTAGGTCCGGGGATTTGCTTTATGGCTACACCTTC,CASRSGDLLYGYTF
TRBV19,TRBJ1-5,NA,NA,TGTGCCAGTAGTATAGAGGGCGGGAACCCCAGGCCCCAGCATTTT,CASSIEGGNPRPQHF
TRBV27,TRBJ2-3,NA,NA,TGTGCCAGCAGTTTACGAAGAGCGCCAGATACGCAGTATTTT,CASSLRRAPDTQYF
TRBV2,TRBJ1-6,NA,NA,TGTGCCAAAAGGGACTCACGCCGCGATAATTCACCCCTCCACTTT,CAKRDSRRDNSPLHF
TRBV5-5,TRBJ2-7,NA,NA,TGTGCCAGCAGCTTGGTTGGGTGGGCCTACGAGCAGTACTTC,CASSLVGWAYEQYF
TRBV5-1,TRBJ2-2,NA,TRBD1,TGCGCCAGCAGCTCACCCGGGACAGCGAACACCGGGGAGCTGTTTTTT,CASSSPGTANTGELFF
TRBV11-3,TRBJ2-3,NA,NA,TGTGCCAGCAGCGAACGGGCTGGCACAGATACGCAGTATTTT,CASSERAGTDTQYF
TRBV7-2,TRBJ1-3,NA,NA,TGTGCCAGCAGCTTTTCAGGGAAATTCGGAAACACCATATATTTT,CASSFSGKFGNTIYF
TRBV7-9,TRBJ2-3,NA,TRBD1,TGTGCCAGCAGCACGACAGGGGACTTCACAGATACGCAGTATTTT,CASSTTGDFTDTQYF
TRBV21-1,TRBJ2-1,once,NA,TGTGCCAGCAGCAAAGAGTCTAGTTCGTACAATGAGCAGTTCTTC,CASSKESSSYNEQFF
TRBV7-9,TRBJ2-2,NA,NA,TGTGCCAGCAGCCCCCCTTGGGCGGAGGGGACATCCGGGGAGCTGTTTTTT,CASSPPWAEGTSGELFF
TRBV19,TRBJ1-2,NA,TRBD1,TGTGCCAGTAGTCTCGGGACAGGGGTTGACTATGGCTACACCTTC,CASSLGTGVDYGYTF
TRBV28,TRBJ2-6,NA,TRBD1,TGTGCCAGCAGTTTATCGCCCGACAGGGTAGGGCCCTCTGGGGCCAACGTCCTGACTTTC,CASSLSPDRVGPSGANVLTF
TRBV7-9,TRBJ1-4,NA,NA,TGTGCCAGCAGCTTAGGTGTAGGCAGGGGTGAAAAACTGTTTTTT,CASSLGVGRGEKLFF
TRBV10-3,TRBJ1-5,NA,NA,TGTGCCATCAGTGAGTCGTATGGATCATCGCCCCAGCATTTT,CAISESYGSSPQHF
TRBV28,TRBJ1-2,NA,NA,TGTGCCAGCAATGGGGCGGGTGCCCATGGCTACACCTTC,CASNGAGAHGYTF
TRBV11-3,TRBJ2-1,NA,TRBD2,TGTGCCAGCAGCTTATGGACTAGCGCGCTGGATGAGCAGTTCTTC,CASSLWTSALDEQFF
TRBV9,TRBJ1-2,NA,NA,TGTGCCAGCAGCGCGTACTCCCGGGGAGAAGGCTACACCTTC,CASSAYSRGEGYTF